The clone carrying this T cell receptor beta chain appeared once. This record comes from a study of T cell changes during pregnancy in multiple sclerosis. Repertoires were generated with immunoSEQ multiplex PCR, while TCRdb's copy carries only in-frame clones and drops some. The profile shows about 31,000 clones, about 87% of them singletons. This CDR3 has 14 amino acids. Germline V gives CDR1 SGHVS, CDR2 FQNEAQ. The junction had 7 bases not matched to a gene; V was cut back by 5 bases and J by 5 bases. This receptor was identified in a female donor with multiple sclerosis, enrolled in a pregnancy study. The rearrangement links TRBV7-8 to TRBJ2-7; 9 bases are a match to TRBD1. The sequencing used CD8+ T cells from peripheral blood mononuclear cells, collected before pregnancy. The CDR3 region is CASSLLQGANEQYF. The CDR3, as DNA: TGTGCCAGCAGCCTGCTACAGGGGGCTAACGAGCAGTACTTC.